The subject of this entry is one TCR beta chain. Its specificity is unknown. Oncomine TCR Beta short-read sequencing was applied to DNA from cultured CD4+ T cells. Using its own MiXCR run on the PCR reads, TCRdb lists one record per CDR3 protein. The top ten hold 25% to 35% of the sample, which has fewer than 11,000 distinct CDR3 sequences, around 61% seen once. Germline trimming cut 2 bases from V and 8 bases from J; bases unmatched to any gene: 4. The CDR3 is 15 amino acids. This sample was taken from a study of vaccination and CD4 T cells after COVID-19. At the level of the study: Post-diagnosis, post-COVID samples were collected after a median 101 days, ranging 35 to 161. At a median around 70 days (range 14 to 241) after dose two, post-vaccine samples were obtained.

Treatment denoted: approximately 10-day PBMC culture with coronavirus spike peptide pools or control peptides (ViraFEST assay). Cultures used around 2 million PBMCs per well, 10 IU/ml IL-2 and around 9.2 ug/ml peptides. The receptor was derived from a human donor who had recovered from COVID-19. The source material was CD4+ T cells from blood, cultured in vitro. This chain uses TRBV12-3 or TRBV12-4 with TRBJ1-6; 9 bases are a match to TRBD1. This CDR3 reads CASSLRTGEYSPLHF. Written as DNA, the CDR3 is TGTGCCAGCAGTTTAAGGACAGGGGAATATTCACCCCTCCACTTT.